This T cell receptor beta chain comes out of a study of shared clonotypes between healthy human individuals. Trimming took 5 bases from V and 7 from J; bases not matched to a gene: 5. The germline CDR1 and CDR2 sequences are SEHNR and FQNEAQ (reference sequence). This CDR3 comprises 13 residues. Clones were read by immunoSEQ multiplex PCR, and TCRdb kept only the in-frame ones, dropping some. The repertoire holds about 2.4 million clones, with approximately 93% as singletons. The sequence was obtained from a man younger than 30 in good health. Some clones in this sample may be carry-over from other donors' samples. The sample taken for sequencing was naive CD4+ T cells from PBMCs. Subset defined: CD45RA+ positively selected. The V and J genes are TRBV7-9 and TRBJ2-7; 10 bases align to TRBD2. The CDR3 spells CASSDSGRTEQYF. The CDR3 coding sequence is TGTGCCAGCAGCGATAGCGGGAGGACGGAGCAGTACTTC.